A selection of T cell receptor beta chains follows, all from one sample in a study of T cells expressing NK-cell markers. Following a re-call of the 5' RACE reads, TCRdb has one entry per CDR3 protein and lacks DNA. This listing includes about 260,000 distinct CDR3 sequences. Sequencing input: blood T cells: a sorted CD56 or NKG2C T cell subset, CD4+ or CD8+ T cells, or bulk PBMC T cells (not recorded which). The source of these receptors is a man aged 18 to 29 in good health. Both conserved end residues are part of each CDR3.

v_gene,j_gene,CDR3aa
TRBV18,TRBJ2-7,CASSPPGRGQLEQYF
TRBV12-3/TRBV12-4,TRBJ2-5,CASSLGTGQATQYF
TRBV20-1,TRBJ1-3,CSAAPTGIGNTIYF
TRBV4-2,TRBJ2-3,CASRLYGGVADTQYF
TRBV6-2/TRBV6-3,TRBJ2-6,CASSYRLAGANVLTF
TRBV14,TRBJ1-2,CASSQDLLGRIYGYTF
TRBV29-1,TRBJ2-1,CSVVGGGHNEQFF
TRBV24-1,TRBJ2-3,CATSDPSGEPYTQYF
TRBV11-1,TRBJ2-1,CASSLTELQFF
TRBV6-1,TRBJ2-3,CASSDWRTSTDTQYF
TRBV6-4,TRBJ1-1,CASSTQQNTEAFF
TRBV10-3,TRBJ2-5,CAIRSQPEAGAFF
TRBV29-1,TRBJ2-1,CSVEKNNEQFF
TRBV4-2,TRBJ2-7,CASSQDPSYNEQYF
TRBV27,TRBJ1-1,CASSLMGQNTEAFF
TRBV11-1,TRBJ2-5,CASSASGLAGVDLFQETQYF
TRBV20-1,TRBJ2-1,CSAPLAGGPHNEQFF
TRBV29-1,TRBJ1-1,CSVAGQMNTEAFF
TRBV4-3,TRBJ2-1,CASSQERGQTYNEQFF
TRBV18,TRBJ2-5,CASSPTDGETQYF
TRBV6-1,TRBJ2-2,CASRKLAGGINTGELFF
TRBV29-1,TRBJ2-6,CSVGLAGDSGANVLTF
TRBV6-1,TRBJ2-7,CASRAGAYYEQYF
TRBV12-3/TRBV12-4,TRBJ2-2,CASMVVGGTNTGELFF
TRBV24-1,TRBJ2-1,CATRTSGSNEQFF
TRBV20-1,TRBJ2-1,CSARYPGLPSTFF
TRBV7-8,TRBJ2-1,CASSFTTGAGTYNEQFF
TRBV6-5,TRBJ2-1,CASSSSLAGRAQFF
TRBV27,TRBJ1-1,CASSSSAQIRGAEAFF
TRBV20-1,TRBJ2-3,CSASPLAATDTQYF
TRBV6-5,TRBJ2-1,CASSYSPGTSNEQFF
TRBV29-1,TRBJ2-1,CSVEAGGRANEQFF